The next 26 T cell receptor beta chains were all read from a single sample in a study of cytomegalovirus exposure and HLA in healthy donors. TCRdb keeps only in-frame clones here, not all; method: immunoSEQ multiplex PCR. The table has 150,000 to 200,000 clones, roughly nine tenths seen once. Specimen: PBMCs. The receptors derive from a woman aged 25-40 years in good health and CMV-seronegative.

The V gene is TRBV4-2, the J gene TRBJ2-7; 14 positions match TRBD2. J lost 4 bases, V lost 1 base, and 6 bases had no gene match. Germline assignment: CDR1 LGHNA and CDR2 YNFKEQ. CDR3 length: 17 amino acids. CDR3 nucleotide sequence: TGTGCCAGCAGCCAAGCGGGACTAGCGGGAGTGGAGTACGAGCAGTACTTC. Protein product: CASSQAGLAGVEYEQYF.

This rearrangement joins TRBV7-6 to TRBJ2-3; possibly TRBD2 for D (5 bases). V lost 5 bases, J lost 5 bases, and 8 bases lay in between. This CDR3 spans 12 amino acids. Germline V lookup: CDR1 SGHVS, CDR2 FNYEAQ. The CDR3 bases are TGTGCCAGCAGCCCGGACTTAGATACGCAGTATTTT. It specifies CASSPDLDTQYF.

This chain connects TRBV5-1 to TRBJ2-5, with D perhaps matching TRBD1 (6 bases). CDR1 and CDR2 from the germline V gene are SGHRS and YFSETQ. This CDR3 has 14 amino acids. V shed 4 bases and J shed 4 bases, with 14 bases lying between them. CDR3 in DNA: TGCGCCAGCAGCACAGGGACCTTCGGAGAGACCCAGTACTTC. The encoded protein is CASSTGTFGETQYF.

The V and J genes are TRBV29-1 and TRBJ1-5, with a possible D match to TRBD1 (6 bases). The V gene's germline CDR1 is SQVTM and CDR2 ANQGSEA. This CDR3 is built from 15 residues. The ends were cut back, 5 bases at V and 6 bases at J, with 20 bases in the middle. The CDR3: CSVRTSPGVGQPQHF. CDR3 DNA: TGCAGCGTTCGCACCTCGCCAGGGGTGGGTCAGCCCCAGCATTTT.

V is TRBV27 and J is TRBJ1-1; D is perhaps TRBD1 (5 bases). Trimming removed 5 bases from V and 4 bases from J, with 20 bases in between. CDR3 length: 16 residues. Per the germline V gene, CDR1 is MNHEY and CDR2 is SMNVEV (reference sequence). The CDR3 bases are TGTGCCAGCAGTCCTCGGGGGGTAGGTCCGGGCACTGAAGCTTTCTTT. It yields the protein CASSPRGVGPGTEAFF.

This clone showed up just a few times. The chain recombines TRBV7-9 with TRBJ1-1, with D perhaps TRBD1 (6 bases). The V end was cut by 7 bases, the J end by 5 bases, with 14 bases between. Per germline, CDR1 SEHNR and CDR2 FQNEAQ (reference sequence). CDR3 size: 13 residues. CDR3: CASIHQGLTEAFF. Here the CDR3 DNA reads TGTGCCAGCATCCACCAGGGGCTAACTGAAGCTTTCTTT.

CDR3 sequence reads: CASSFQGTVNNEQFF. DNA for the CDR3: TGTGCCAGCAGCTTCCAAGGGACAGTCAACAATGAGCAGTTCTTC. The chain has TRBV7-8 and TRBJ2-1; TRBD1 matches 7 bases. The CDR3 is 15 amino acids. V trimming: 3 bases; J trimming: 5 bases; junction bases outside the gene matches: 7. CDR1 is SGHVS, CDR2 FQNEAQ, per germline.

The chain is built from TRBV7-9 and TRBJ2-7; TRBD2 matches at 11 bases. The J segment lost 6 bases and the V segment lost 8 bases, leaving 9 bases of the junction unmatched. Germline loops: CDR1 SEHNR, CDR2 FQNEAQ (reference sequence). This CDR3 comprises 14 residues. The CDR3 here is CASGRLAGPLEQYF. CDR3 DNA sequence: TGTGCCAGCGGGAGACTAGCGGGACCCCTCGAGCAGTACTTC.

This chain links TRBV5-6 with TRBJ2-7, with D possibly TRBD2 on 5 matching bases. This CDR3 spans 14 amino acids. Germline CDR1 and CDR2: SGHDT and YYEEEE. Trimming took 0 bases from V and 2 from J, leaving 9 bases between them. The CDR3 region has the DNA TGTGCCAGCAGCTTGGCGGGGTTCGCCTACGAGCAGTACTTC. It is translated as CASSLAGFAYEQYF. The full variable domain, rest sourced from reference TRBV5-6 and TRBJ2-7, is DAGVTQSPTHLIKTRGQQVTLRCSPKSGHDTVSWYQQALGQGPQFIFQYYEEEERQRGNFPDRFSGHQFPNYSSELNVNALLLGDSALYLCASSLAGFAYEQYFGPGTRLTVT.

The chain carries TRBV4-3 and TRBJ1-1; D is unresolved. The germline V and J ends were trimmed by 0 bases and 7 bases, with 12 bases remaining between them. The germline V gene encodes CDR1 LGHNA and CDR2 YSLEER. There are 14 residues in the CDR3. The CDR3 region is CASSQDRRPLEAFF. CDR3 in DNA: TGCGCCAGCAGCCAAGATCGGAGGCCTCTTGAAGCTTTCTTT.

This clone was seen only a few times. CDR3 coding DNA: TGTGCCAGCAGTTCCGGGCCCGGGAGGTTTGGCAATCAGCCCCAGCATTTT. Its translation is CASSSGPGRFGNQPQHF. This sequence joins TRBV28 and TRBJ1-5, with no clear D. The CDR3 consists of 17 residues. V was shortened by 4 bases and J by 2 bases, with 18 bases between the two germline ends. Germline values: CDR1 MDHEN, CDR2 SYDVKM.

With regard to this clone: This CDR3 is also generated by other DNA sequences in the sample. The chain couples TRBV20-1 to TRBJ2-7; 7 bases match TRBD1. V dropped 6 bases and J dropped 6; count of bases not matched to a gene: 5. The CDR3 has 11 amino acids. Germline V gene data show CDR1 as DFQATT and CDR2 as SNEGSKA (reference sequence). The CDR3: CSAPTGPEQYF. In DNA, the CDR3 is TGCAGTGCCCCGACAGGGCCCGAGCAGTACTTC.

This chain joins TRBV19 and TRBJ2-7; 7 bases fit TRBD1. V lost 6 bases and J lost 4; bases outside the gene matches: 12. Germline V gene lookup returns CDR1 LNHDA and CDR2 SQIVND (reference sequence). The CDR3 runs 15 residues. For the CDR3, the DNA is TGTGCCAGTAGGAGACAGGGAAGTTGGGAATACGAGCAGTACTTC. Amino acids: CASRRQGSWEYEQYF.

The chain couples TRBV19 to TRBJ1-6; D uncertain. Germline V CDR1 and CDR2: LNHDA, SQIVND (reference sequence). Trimming took off 2 bases at V and 7 bases at J, with 6 bases between the two ends. This CDR3 comprises 13 residues. The CDR3 reads CASSISRNSPLHF. In DNA form, the CDR3 reads TGTGCCAGTAGTATATCTAGGAATTCACCCCTCCACTTT. The full variable domain, completed using reference TRBV19 and TRBJ1-6, is DGGITQSPKYLFRKEGQNVTLSCEQNLNHDAMYWYRQDPGQGLRLIYYSQIVNDFQKGDIAEGYSVSREKKESFPLTVTSAQKNPTAFYLCASSISRNSPLHFGNGTRLTVT.

A few counts support this clone. The chain uses TRBV19 and TRBJ2-2; D is unclear. Trimming took off 3 bases at V and 6 bases at J, with 8 bases between the two ends. The CDR3 is 13 amino acids. Germline assignment: CDR1 LNHDA and CDR2 SQIVND (reference sequence). CDR3 amino acids: CASSILLAGELFF. Here the CDR3 DNA reads TGTGCCAGTAGTATTTTGCTGGCCGGGGAGCTGTTTTTT. The full variable domain, rest sourced from reference TRBV19 and TRBJ2-2, is DGGITQSPKYLFRKEGQNVTLSCEQNLNHDAMYWYRQDPGQGLRLIYYSQIVNDFQKGDIAEGYSVSREKKESFPLTVTSAQKNPTAFYLCASSILLAGELFFGEGSRLTVL.

This chain joins TRBV7-6 and TRBJ2-1; D is possibly TRBD1 (6 bases). Germline values: CDR1 SGHVS, CDR2 FNYEAQ. Between the trimmed V and J ends, which lost 6 bases and 5 bases, there was a span of 17 bases. The length of the CDR3 is 15 residues. This chain's CDR3 is CASSPRDRNDNEQFF. The CDR3 DNA reads as TGTGCCAGCAGTCCCCGCGACAGGAATGACAATGAGCAGTTCTTC.

V is TRBV29-1 and J is TRBJ2-7; TRBD1 agrees at 8 bases. The CDR3 is made up of 14 amino acids. V gave up 6 bases and J gave up 3 bases; unmatched junction bases: 10. Germline lookup yields CDR1 SQVTM and CDR2 ANQGSEA. CDR3 sequence: CSVARTGTGYEQYF. CDR3 DNA sequence: TGCAGCGTCGCCCGTACCGGGACAGGCTACGAGCAGTACTTC.

V is TRBV27 and J is TRBJ2-1; D gene unclear. The germline V gene has CDR1 MNHEY and CDR2 SMNVEV (reference sequence). Trimming removed 5 bases from V and 0 bases from J, with 11 bases in between. The CDR3 contains 15 residues. CDR3 bases: TGTGCCAGCAGTCCCCAGATGGGCTCCTACAATGAGCAGTTCTTC. This codes for CASSPQMGSYNEQFF.

The chain couples TRBV30 to TRBJ2-2; 7 bases are a match to TRBD2. Per germline, CDR1 GTSNPN and CDR2 SVGIG (reference sequence). This CDR3 contains 14 residues. V trimming: 7 bases; J trimming: 4 bases; junction bases outside the gene matches: 9. In DNA form, the CDR3 reads TGTGCCTCTAGGGCTAGCGGATTCACCGGGGAGCTGTTTTTT. As protein: CASRASGFTGELFF.

The sample holds one count of this clone. The rearrangement joins TRBV7-9 to TRBJ1-5; D not certain. Trimming shortened V by 5 bases and J by 2 bases, and 10 bases separated the two germline ends. Germline-derived CDR1 and CDR2 are SEHNR and FQNEAQ (reference sequence). The CDR3 totals 14 residues. CDR3 in amino acids: CASSPWGGNQPQHF. Here the CDR3 DNA reads TGTGCCAGCAGCCCCTGGGGTGGCAATCAGCCCCAGCATTTT. Based on the CDR3 plus reference TRBV7-9 and TRBJ1-5, the full variable domain is DTGVSQNPRHKITKRGQNVTFRCDPISEHNRLYWYRQTLGQGPEFLTYFQNEAQLEKSRLLSDRFSAERPKGSFSTLEIQRTEQGDSAMYLCASSPWGGNQPQHFGDGTRLSIL.

This chain links TRBV19 with TRBJ1-4; 7 bases line up with TRBD1. The V segment lost 4 bases and the J segment 6 bases; nucleotides outside the gene matches: 11. CDR1 is LNHDA, CDR2 SQIVND, per germline (reference sequence). The CDR3 is 16 residues long. The CDR3 reads CASSTTRGLGDEKLFF. The CDR3 nucleotides are TGTGCCAGTAGTACGACAAGGGGGCTAGGAGATGAAAAACTGTTTTTT.

The CDR3 bases are TGCGCCAGCAGCTTGGGACAGGGCTTCCAAGAGACCCAGTACTTC. Its translation: CASSLGQGFQETQYF. The chain links TRBV5-1 to TRBJ2-5; the match to TRBD1 covers 7 bases. Germline CDR1 reads SGHRS; CDR2 reads YFSETQ. The CDR3 runs 15 residues. The J segment lost 1 base and the V segment lost 0 bases, leaving 3 bases of the junction unmatched.

This clone was detected only once. The chain employs TRBV4-3 and TRBJ2-7; 7 bases map to TRBD1. Germline CDR1 is LGHNA and CDR2 is YSLEER. V trimming: 3 bases; J trimming: 3 bases; junction bases outside the gene matches: 8. The CDR3 runs to 15 residues. The CDR3 spells CASSQEPGQLYEQYF. The DNA of the CDR3 is TGCGCCAGCAGCCAGGAACCGGGACAGCTCTACGAGCAGTACTTC.

This chain links TRBV10-3 with TRBJ2-1, with 10 nucleotides matching TRBD2. Germline-derived CDR1 and CDR2 are ENHRY and SYGVKD. J was trimmed by 15 bases and V by 0 bases; bases with no gene match: 11. The CDR3 covers 15 residues. The CDR3 DNA sequence: TGTGCCATCAGTGAGTCGCGAGGACTAGCGGAATTTCTGTTCTTC. Amino acids: CAISESRGLAEFLFF.

This chain connects TRBV6-5 to TRBJ2-5, with 7 bases fitting TRBD2. Germline V gene sequence: CDR1 MNHEY, CDR2 SVGAGI. The CDR3 has 13 amino acids. The J segment lost 13 bases and the V segment lost 9 bases, leaving 17 bases of the junction unmatched. CDR3 sequence (DNA): TGTGCCAGTGGTCTAGCGGAGAGAGCTATCTGGTACTTC. This translates into CASGLAERAIWYF.

This chain links TRBV19 with TRBJ1-1; TRBD1 is a possible D gene (5 bases). This CDR3 is 13 amino acids long. The germline V and J ends were trimmed by 7 bases and 1 base, with 10 bases remaining between them. Germline V gives CDR1 LNHDA, CDR2 SQIVND (reference sequence). The CDR3 reads CASIPGENTEAFF. The CDR3 nucleotides read TGTGCCAGTATCCCGGGGGAGAACACTGAAGCTTTCTTT.